The table lists the clone carrying this T cell receptor beta chain with a few counts. These data originate in a study of human T cells and chemical hapten exposure. About the research overall: Diphenylcyclopropenone, dosed weekly to the scalp, was given to patients throughout the roughly 24-week study. 0.01% DPC was applied to the upper back in patch tests, which were read at 6 days.

Unique molecular identifiers were linked by the library to individual cDNA molecules. TCRdb ran MiXCR on the RACE reads and lists one entry per CDR3 protein. The sample shows over 95,000 distinct CDR3 sequences, 9.5% to 15% of them seen only once. The CDR3 is made up of 16 amino acids. Germline CDR1 SGHTA, CDR2 FQGTGA. The J segment lost 6 bases and the V segment lost 5 bases, leaving 12 bases of the junction unmatched. As to time point: patch test 1, 2 weeks after DPC sensitization. Sample treatment: therapeutic diphenylcyclopropenone sensitization with weekly scalp DPC. Donation of samples came from alopecia patients who were 18 to 70 years old and suitable for DPC.

The clonotype was recovered from a woman in her 40s with alopecia areata. Some clones in this sample may be carry-over from other donors' samples. Sequences were derived from whole blood, sampled in connection with sensitization to the hapten diphenylcyclopropenone (DPC). The chain combines TRBV7-3 with TRBJ2-1; 8 nucleotides agree with TRBD2. The CDR3 coding sequence is TGTGCCAGCAGCCCCGGGGGGAGCGGGAGAATCAATGAGCAGTTCTTC. Its protein product is CASSPGGSGRINEQFF.